This T cell receptor beta chain was documented in a study of neurological immune-mediated disorders. 5'RACE employing 10-nucleotide random UMIs yielded the cDNA. Sequencing of 15-18 subjects in each run yielded over 190 million TCR-beta sequences. TCRdb analysed the 5' RACE reads with MiXCR anew, one entry per CDR3 protein. The sample includes tens of thousands of distinct CDR3 sequences, approximately 12% seen only once; the top ten take roughly 10%. The sample holds many counts of this clonotype. Its specificity is not known. The unsorted libraries were generated from a total of 2 million PBMCs, which had been stored in RNAlater at -80 C. Germline V gene lookup returns CDR1 SGHTA and CDR2 FQGNSA. This CDR3 is built from 14 residues. V lost 0 bases and J 8 bases, leaving 13 bases between the germline ends. The study, taken as a whole, reports: HTLV-1-associated myelopathy had the most TCR clonal expansion, and multiple sclerosis had the least, less than healthy controls.

The clonotype was recovered from a woman aged 55 to 70 with HTLV-1-associated myelopathy (HAM/TSP). Sequences were obtained from PBMCs. This rearrangement joins TRBV7-2 to TRBJ1-2; maybe TRBD1 (6 bases). Here the CDR3 reads CASSLAHGGPGYTF. The CDR3 region has the DNA TGTGCCAGCAGCTTAGCGCACGGGGGGCCCGGCTACACCTTC.